This T cell receptor (beta chain) came from a study of cytomegalovirus exposure and HLA in healthy donors. Study details: As an earlier analysis found, roughly 180 million T cells yielded some 120 million unique TCR beta sequences. Overall study findings and caveats: Earlier analysis found most TCR beta V segments productive about 90% or about 30% of the time.

Worth noting for this clone: The antigen is not known.

The CDR3 runs to 14 residues. Germline V gives CDR1 MNHEY, CDR2 SMNVEV (reference sequence). Trimming removed 10 bases at V and 3 bases at J, with 19 bases between. This PCR relied on a set of 60 Vbeta primers and 13 Jbeta primers. Sequencing used immunoSEQ multiplex PCR; TCRdb keeps in-frame clones, though not all of them. The sample includes roughly 160,000 clones, 75% to 90% seen only once; the top ten take about a tenth. This receptor was obtained from a young man in good health and CMV-seropositive. This chain uses TRBV27 with TRBJ2-7, with TRBD2 as a possible D gene (5 bases). The sample consisted of PBMCs. This chain's CDR3 is CATPRRLDFYEQYF. The CDR3 DNA sequence: TGTGCCACCCCAAGGAGGCTGGATTTCTACGAGCAGTACTTC.